One sample yielded the 15 T cell receptor beta chains listed below, sequenced in a study of T cell responses to AZD1222 COVID-19 vaccine. This table comes from immunoSEQ multiplex PCR, and its TCRdb copy is limited to in-frame clones, with some not included. The sample holds around 150,000 clones; 90% are singletons and the top ten take about 5.9%. This sample comprised peripheral blood, obtained 28 days after the second AZD1222 dose. These receptors all stem from an adult who received the AZD1222 COVID-19 vaccine.

This chain joins TRBV6-5 and TRBJ1-4; weak D call: TRBD1 (5 bases). Trimming stripped 2 bases from V and 7 bases from J, with 14 bases between. This CDR3 spans 15 amino acids. Germline V gene sequence: CDR1 MNHEY, CDR2 SVGAGI. The CDR3 DNA follows: TGTGCCAGCAGTTACCGTGGGGTCGGGGGTGAAAAACTGTTTTTT. Translation: CASSYRGVGGEKLFF.

The chain recombines TRBV19 with TRBJ2-7; D may match TRBD1 or TRBD2 (5 bases each). This CDR3 is built from 14 residues. V lost 6 bases and J lost 4, with 16 bases in between. Germline V CDR1 and CDR2: LNHDA, SQIVND (reference sequence). CDR3 amino acids: CASSRDGMGYEQYF. The CDR3 DNA is TGTGCCAGTAGCAGGGACGGAATGGGATACGAGCAGTACTTC.

The chain carries TRBV28 and TRBJ2-2; D may match TRBD1 or TRBD2 (5 bases each). In germline, CDR1 is MDHEN, CDR2 SYDVKM. This CDR3 is 15 amino acids long. The V gene lost 7 bases and the J gene lost 7 bases, with 19 bases spanning the gap. CDR3 sequence: CASTTPGAGVGELFF. CDR3 in DNA: TGTGCCAGCACCACGCCCGGGGCAGGTGTCGGGGAGCTGTTTTTT. The full variable domain, in which reference TRBV28 and TRBJ2-2 provide the parts outside the CDR3, is DVKVTQSSRYLVKRTGEKVFLECVQDMDHENMFWYRQDPGLGLRLIYFSYDVKMKEKGDIPEGYSVSREKKERFSLILESASTNQTSMYLCASTTPGAGVGELFFGEGSRLTVL.

The chain couples TRBV2 to TRBJ2-1; D ambiguous. CDR1 and CDR2 from the germline V gene are SNHLY and FYNNEI. The germline V and J ends were trimmed by 4 bases and 7 bases, with 17 bases remaining between them. The CDR3 has 15 residues. The DNA of the CDR3 is TGTGCCAGCAGTGCTCGGTCTCCCCGGGTAAATGAGCAGTTCTTC. Its protein product is CASSARSPRVNEQFF.

V usage is TRBV4-2 and J usage is TRBJ1-2; D uncertain. Germline V gives CDR1 LGHNA, CDR2 YNFKEQ. The CDR3 length is 12 residues. V lost 1 base and J lost 7, with 7 bases in between. CDR3 sequence reads: CASSQGVVGYTF. The CDR3, as DNA: TGTGCCAGCAGCCAAGGCGTTGTTGGCTACACCTTC.

This chain connects TRBV18 to TRBJ1-1; no reliable D call. CDR1 is KGHSH and CDR2 is LQKENI in the germline V gene. Trimming shortened V by 3 bases and J by 7 bases, and 12 bases separated the two germline ends. This CDR3 spans 13 amino acids. The CDR3 coding sequence is TGTGCCAGCTCACCTGGACTTGTTGATGAAGCTTTCTTT. This sequence encodes CASSPGLVDEAFF.

Worth noting for this clone: The identical CDR3 is also encoded by other nucleotide sequences in the sample. This rearrangement joins TRBV5-1 to TRBJ2-6, with D possibly TRBD2 on 5 matching bases. Germline CDR1 and CDR2: SGHRS and YFSETQ. Deletions cut 4 bases from V and 1 base from J, with 9 bases between. The CDR3 runs to 15 residues. In DNA, the CDR3 is TGCGCCAGCAGCCTGGGAGTATCTGGGGCCAACGTCCTGACTTTC. This encodes CASSLGVSGANVLTF.

J is TRBJ1-2 and V is TRBV24-1; 8 bases map to TRBD1. The CDR3 sequence is 13 residues long. With 5 bases clipped from V and 8 bases from J, the junction kept 6 bases outside the gene matches. Germline V lookup: CDR1 KGHDR, CDR2 SFDVKD. CDR3 in DNA: TGTGCCACCAGTGGCCCAGGGGGCCAAGGCTACACCTTC. It specifies CATSGPGGQGYTF.

The V call is TRBV19, the J call TRBJ2-3; D is perhaps TRBD1 or TRBD2 (5 bases each). The V gene's germline CDR1 is LNHDA and CDR2 SQIVND (reference sequence). This CDR3 is built from 16 residues. The germline V and J ends were trimmed by 6 bases and 2 bases, with 18 bases remaining between them. CDR3 DNA: TGTGCCAGTAGCAAACCGGGACGGAGACTCACAGATACGCAGTATTTT. Protein: CASSKPGRRLTDTQYF.

The rearrangement links TRBV18 to TRBJ1-5; possible D gene TRBD1, 6 bases. CDR1 KGHSH and CDR2 LQKENI come from the germline V gene. This CDR3 comprises 16 residues. The V gene lost 4 bases and the J gene lost 4 bases, with 17 bases spanning the gap. CDR3 loop: CASSRSPGTQNQPQHF. CDR3 DNA: TGTGCCAGCTCACGGAGCCCCGGGACACAGAATCAGCCCCAGCATTTT.

A single count supports this clone. The J gene is TRBJ2-1, the V gene TRBV2; D is perhaps TRBD1 (5 bases). V gave up 8 bases and J gave up 3 bases, with 11 bases separating them. The CDR3 has 13 residues. Per the germline V gene, CDR1 is SNHLY and CDR2 is FYNNEI. CDR3 protein: CASGTGHYNEQFF. The DNA for the CDR3 is TGTGCCAGCGGTACAGGACACTACAATGAGCAGTTCTTC.

The chain recombines TRBV27 with TRBJ2-7, with 10 bases matching TRBD2. The V and J ends lost 7 bases and 3 bases, in that order; junction bases with no gene match: 15. Germline V gene sequence: CDR1 MNHEY, CDR2 SMNVEV (reference sequence). CDR3 length: 17 amino acids. In DNA, the CDR3 is TGTGCCAGCACCACGCGCAACCTCTTAGCGGGGGGCTACGAGCAGTACTTC. Translation: CASTTRNLLAGGYEQYF.

The chain uses TRBV6-5 and TRBJ1-6; D gene ambiguous. Trimming shortened V by 2 bases and J by 9 bases, and 8 bases separated the two germline ends. This CDR3 comprises 13 residues. Germline lookup yields CDR1 MNHEY and CDR2 SVGAGI. The CDR3 bases are TGTGCCAGCAGTTACATCGTGGGTTCACCCCTCCACTTT. It is translated as CASSYIVGSPLHF.

This clone was counted a single time. This chain joins TRBV9 and TRBJ2-5; 7 positions agree with TRBD2. This CDR3 comprises 14 residues. Germline CDR1 is SGDLS and CDR2 is YYNGEE. J was trimmed by 6 bases and V by 0 bases; bases with no gene match: 5. DNA for the CDR3: TGTGCCAGCAGCGTAGAGGCGGGAGTCCAGACCCAGTACTTC. It specifies CASSVEAGVQTQYF.

The rearrangement uses TRBV7-2 and TRBJ2-2, with TRBD1 identical over 7 bases. The CDR3 has 15 residues. The germline V gene has CDR1 SGHTA and CDR2 FQGNSA. Trimming removed 1 base from V and 7 bases from J; junction bases left unmatched: 6. CDR3 DNA: TGTGCCAGCAGCTTAGAACAGGGGAGATACGGGGAGCTGTTTTTT. Its protein is CASSLEQGRYGELFF. The variable domain in full, completed from reference TRBV7-2 and TRBJ2-2, reads GAGVSQSPSNKVTEKGKDVELRCDPISGHTALYWYRQSLGQGLEFLIYFQGNSAPDKSGLPSDRFSAERTGGSVSTLTIQRTQQEDSAVYLCASSLEQGRYGELFFGEGSRLTVL.